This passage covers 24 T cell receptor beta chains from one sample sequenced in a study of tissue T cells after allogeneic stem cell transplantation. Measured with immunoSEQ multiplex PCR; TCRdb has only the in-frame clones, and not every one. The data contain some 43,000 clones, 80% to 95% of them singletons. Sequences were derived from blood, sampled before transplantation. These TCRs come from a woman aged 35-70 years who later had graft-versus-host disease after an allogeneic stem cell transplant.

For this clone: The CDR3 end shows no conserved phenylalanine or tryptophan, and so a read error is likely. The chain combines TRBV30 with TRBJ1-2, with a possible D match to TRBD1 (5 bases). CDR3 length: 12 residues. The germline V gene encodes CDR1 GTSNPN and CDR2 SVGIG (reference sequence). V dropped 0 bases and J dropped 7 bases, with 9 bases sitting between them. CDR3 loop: CAWSVGDRGYTS. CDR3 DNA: TGTGCCTGGAGTGTGGGGGATCGTGGCTACACCTCC.

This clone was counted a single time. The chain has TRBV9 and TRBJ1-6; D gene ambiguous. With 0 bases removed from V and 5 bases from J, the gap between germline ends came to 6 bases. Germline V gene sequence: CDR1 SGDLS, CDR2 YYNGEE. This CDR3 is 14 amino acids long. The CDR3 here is CASSVVADNSPLHF. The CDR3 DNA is TGTGCCAGCAGCGTAGTGGCAGATAATTCACCCCTCCACTTT. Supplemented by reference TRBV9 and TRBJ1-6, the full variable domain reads DSGVTQTPKHLITATGQRVTLRCSPRSGDLSVYWYQQSLDQGLQFLIQYYNGEERAKGNILERFSAQQFPDLHSELNLSSLELGDSALYFCASSVVADNSPLHFGNGTRLTVT.

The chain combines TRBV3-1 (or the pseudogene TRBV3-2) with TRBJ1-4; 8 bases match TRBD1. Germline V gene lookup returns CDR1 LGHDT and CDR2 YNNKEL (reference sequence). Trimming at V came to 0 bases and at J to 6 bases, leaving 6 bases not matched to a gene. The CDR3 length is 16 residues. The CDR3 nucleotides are TGTGCCAGCAGCCAAGATGGAACAGGGGGGTATGAAAAACTGTTTTTT. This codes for CASSQDGTGGYEKLFF.

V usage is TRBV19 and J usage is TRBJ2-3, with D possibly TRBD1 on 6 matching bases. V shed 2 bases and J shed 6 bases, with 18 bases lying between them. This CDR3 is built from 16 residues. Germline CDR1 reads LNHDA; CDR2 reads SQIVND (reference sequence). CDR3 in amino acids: CASSIKTGLSTDTQYF. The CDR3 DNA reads TGTGCCAGTAGTATAAAAACAGGGCTCTCCACCGATACGCAGTATTTT.

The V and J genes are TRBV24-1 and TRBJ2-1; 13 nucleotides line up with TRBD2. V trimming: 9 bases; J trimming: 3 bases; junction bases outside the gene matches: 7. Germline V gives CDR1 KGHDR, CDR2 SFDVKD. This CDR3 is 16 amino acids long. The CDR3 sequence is CATGRTSGSLYNEQFF. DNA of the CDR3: TGTGCCACCGGCAGGACTAGCGGGAGTCTCTACAATGAGCAGTTCTTC.

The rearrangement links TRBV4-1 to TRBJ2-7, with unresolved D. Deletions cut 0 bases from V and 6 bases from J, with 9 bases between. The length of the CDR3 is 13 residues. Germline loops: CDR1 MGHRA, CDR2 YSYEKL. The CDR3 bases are TGCGCCAGCAGCCAAGATCACGCTGGCGAGCAGTACTTC. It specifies CASSQDHAGEQYF.

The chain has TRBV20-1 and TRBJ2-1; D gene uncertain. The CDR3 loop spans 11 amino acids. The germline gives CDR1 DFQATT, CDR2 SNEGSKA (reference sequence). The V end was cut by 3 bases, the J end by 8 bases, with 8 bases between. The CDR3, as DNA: TGCAGTGCTAGTACGAGCTATGAGCAGTTCTTC. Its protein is CSASTSYEQFF.

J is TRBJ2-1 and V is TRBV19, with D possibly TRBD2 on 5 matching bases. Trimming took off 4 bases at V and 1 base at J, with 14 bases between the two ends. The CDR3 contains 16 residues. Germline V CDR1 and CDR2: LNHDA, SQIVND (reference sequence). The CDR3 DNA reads TGTGCCAGTAGTACTATTACTAGGAGGTCCTACAATGAGCAGTTCTTC. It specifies CASSTITRRSYNEQFF.

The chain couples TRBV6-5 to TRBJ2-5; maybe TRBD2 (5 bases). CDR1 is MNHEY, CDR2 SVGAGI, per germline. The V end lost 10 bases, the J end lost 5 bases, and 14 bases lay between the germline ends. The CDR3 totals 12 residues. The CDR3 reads CATATWRETQYF. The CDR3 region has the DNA TGTGCCACCGCGACCTGGAGGGAGACCCAGTACTTC.

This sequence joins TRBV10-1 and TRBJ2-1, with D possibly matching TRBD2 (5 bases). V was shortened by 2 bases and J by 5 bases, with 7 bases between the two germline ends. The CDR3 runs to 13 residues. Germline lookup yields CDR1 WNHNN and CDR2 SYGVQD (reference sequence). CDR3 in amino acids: CASSERLNNEQFF. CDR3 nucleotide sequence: TGCGCCAGCAGTGAGCGACTAAACAATGAGCAGTTCTTC.

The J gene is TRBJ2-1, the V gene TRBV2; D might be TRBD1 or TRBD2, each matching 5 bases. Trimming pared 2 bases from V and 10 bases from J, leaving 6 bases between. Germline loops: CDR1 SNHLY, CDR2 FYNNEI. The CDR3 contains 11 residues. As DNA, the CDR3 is TGTGCCAGCAGTGAAAGGGACGAGCAGTTCTTC. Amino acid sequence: CASSERDEQFF.

The CDR3 DNA is TGTGCCAGCAGCGTAAGGGCGGGAGGGCCCACAGATACGCAGTATTTT. It translates to CASSVRAGGPTDTQYF. The gene calls are TRBV7-9 and TRBJ2-3; 9 bases align to TRBD2. Germline lookup yields CDR1 SEHNR and CDR2 FQNEAQ (reference sequence). Trimming cost V 5 bases and J 2 bases; bases outside gene matches: 8. The CDR3 totals 16 residues.

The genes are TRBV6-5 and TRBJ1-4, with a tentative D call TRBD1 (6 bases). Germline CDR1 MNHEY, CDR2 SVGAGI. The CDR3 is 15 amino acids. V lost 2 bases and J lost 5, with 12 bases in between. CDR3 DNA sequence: TGTGCCAGCAGTTACCGAGCCGGGGGCAATGAAAAACTGTTTTTT. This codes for CASSYRAGGNEKLFF.

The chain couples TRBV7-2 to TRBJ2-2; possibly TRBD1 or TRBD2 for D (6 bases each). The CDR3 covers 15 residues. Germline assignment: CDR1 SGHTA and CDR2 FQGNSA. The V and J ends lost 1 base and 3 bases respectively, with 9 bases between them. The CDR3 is CASSLGGADTGELFF. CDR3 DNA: TGTGCCAGCAGCTTAGGGGGGGCCGACACCGGGGAGCTGTTTTTT.

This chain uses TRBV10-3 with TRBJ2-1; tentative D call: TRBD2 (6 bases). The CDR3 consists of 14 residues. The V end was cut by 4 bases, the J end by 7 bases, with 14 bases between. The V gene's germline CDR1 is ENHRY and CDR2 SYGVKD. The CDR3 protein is CAISVGGSGNEQFF. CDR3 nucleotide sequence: TGTGCCATCAGTGTCGGAGGGAGCGGAAATGAGCAGTTCTTC.

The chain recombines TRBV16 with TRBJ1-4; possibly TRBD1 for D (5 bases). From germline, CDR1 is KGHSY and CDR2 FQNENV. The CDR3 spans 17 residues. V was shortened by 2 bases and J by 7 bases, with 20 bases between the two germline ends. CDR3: CASSQTSPGTRGEKLFF. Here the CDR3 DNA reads TGTGCCAGCAGCCAAACCTCGCCCGGGACCCGTGGTGAAAAACTGTTTTTT.

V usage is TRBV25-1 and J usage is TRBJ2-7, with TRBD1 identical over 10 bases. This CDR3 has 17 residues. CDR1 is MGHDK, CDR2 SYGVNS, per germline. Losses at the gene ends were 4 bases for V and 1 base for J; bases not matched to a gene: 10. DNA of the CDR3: TGTGCCAGCAGTGTAGGGGGTGGGACAGGGGTTTCCTACGAGCAGTACTTC. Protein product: CASSVGGGTGVSYEQYF.

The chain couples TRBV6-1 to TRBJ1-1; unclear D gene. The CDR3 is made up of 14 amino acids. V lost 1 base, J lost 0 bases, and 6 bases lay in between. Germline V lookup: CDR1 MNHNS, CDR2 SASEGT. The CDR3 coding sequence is TGTGCCAGCAGTGAAGGACGGATGAACACTGAAGCTTTCTTT. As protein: CASSEGRMNTEAFF.

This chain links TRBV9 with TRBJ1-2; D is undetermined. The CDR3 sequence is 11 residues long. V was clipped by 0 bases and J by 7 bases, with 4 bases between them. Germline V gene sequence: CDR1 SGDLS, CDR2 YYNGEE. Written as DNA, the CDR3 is TGTGCCAGCAGCGTAGGGTCTGGCTACACCTTC. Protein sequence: CASSVGSGYTF. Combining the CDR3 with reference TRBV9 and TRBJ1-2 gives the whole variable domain DSGVTQTPKHLITATGQRVTLRCSPRSGDLSVYWYQQSLDQGLQFLIQYYNGEERAKGNILERFSAQQFPDLHSELNLSSLELGDSALYFCASSVGSGYTFGSGTRLTVV.

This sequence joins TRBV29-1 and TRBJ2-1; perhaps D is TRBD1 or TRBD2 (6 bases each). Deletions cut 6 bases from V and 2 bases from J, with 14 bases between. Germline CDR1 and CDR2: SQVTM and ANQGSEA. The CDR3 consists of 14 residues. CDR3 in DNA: TGCAGCGTCGATCCCGGGGGCCCCTACAATGAGCAGTTCTTC. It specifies CSVDPGGPYNEQFF.

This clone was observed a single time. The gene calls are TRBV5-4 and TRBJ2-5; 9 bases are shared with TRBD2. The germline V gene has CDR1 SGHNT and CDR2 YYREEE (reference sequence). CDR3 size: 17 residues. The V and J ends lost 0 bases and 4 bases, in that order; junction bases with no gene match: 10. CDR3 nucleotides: TGTGCCAGCAGCTTGGATGGGGGAGCGGGAGGTGGAGAGACCCAGTACTTC. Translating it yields CASSLDGGAGGGETQYF.

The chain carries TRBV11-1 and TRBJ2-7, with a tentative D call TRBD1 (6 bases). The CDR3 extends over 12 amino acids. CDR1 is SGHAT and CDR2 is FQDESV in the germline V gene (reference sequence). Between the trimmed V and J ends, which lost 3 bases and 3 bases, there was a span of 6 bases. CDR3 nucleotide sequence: TGTGCCAGCAGCTTGGACAGCTACGAGCAGTACTTC. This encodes CASSLDSYEQYF. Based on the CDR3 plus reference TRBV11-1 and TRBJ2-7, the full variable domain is EAEVAQSPRYKITEKSQAVAFWCDPISGHATLYWYRQILGQGPELLVQFQDESVVDDSQLPKDRFSAERLKGVDSTLKIQPAELGDSAMYLCASSLDSYEQYFGPGTRLTVT.

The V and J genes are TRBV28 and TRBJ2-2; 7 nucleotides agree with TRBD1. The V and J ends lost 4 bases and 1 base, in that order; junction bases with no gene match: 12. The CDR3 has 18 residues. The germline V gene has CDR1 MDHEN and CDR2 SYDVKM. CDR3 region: CASSSPHPAGGNTGELFF. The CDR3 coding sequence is TGTGCCAGCAGTTCACCCCATCCAGCAGGGGGGAACACCGGGGAGCTGTTTTTT.

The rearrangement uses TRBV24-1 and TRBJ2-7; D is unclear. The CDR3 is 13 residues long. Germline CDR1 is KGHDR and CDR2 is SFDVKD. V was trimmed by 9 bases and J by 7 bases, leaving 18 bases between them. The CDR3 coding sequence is TGTGCCACCTCTGCCGAGGCCTCCCGTGAGCAGTACTTC. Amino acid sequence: CATSAEASREQYF.